This TCR beta chain was captured in a study of T cells in Graves' hyperthyroidism and ophthalmopathy (dated by TCRdb to the late 2010s). With regard to the full study: Peripheral blood was collected at initial diagnosis, before any treatment. TCR V-J signatures able to tell the groups apart were searched for in a discovery cohort of about a hundred patients, of whom over 40 had Graves' ophthalmopathy and 55 to 60 had stable Graves' hyperthyroidism. TCR Vbeta CDR3 sequencing of 120 to 150 peripheral blood samples (over 40 ophthalmopathy, approximately 80 hyperthyroidism and about 17 progressor patients) is reported in the paper. Once sampling was done, hyperthyroidism patients were given methimazole at a starting dose of 30 mg daily, whereas ophthalmopathy patients were given high-dose intravenous methylprednisolone. In about six Graves' hyperthyroidism patients, the study also compared T-cell repertoires from thyroid tissue with T-cell repertoires from blood. An independent validation cohort of about 19 hyperthyroidism patients and approximately 15 patients who later progressed to ophthalmopathy tested prospective prediction of ophthalmopathy. The 100 or so discovery patients were randomly split 7:3 into training and test sets. Results the study describes overall, beyond this receptor: In validation, progression to ophthalmopathy was predicted by the model with 70.59% sensitivity and 72.22% specificity, a median of roughly 6 months before onset. In cross-validation, a model built on a 13 V-J signature told ophthalmopathy apart from stable hyperthyroidism with under 90% sensitivity and approximately 81% specificity, and in testing the same model reached 80%/75%. Most expanded thyroid clonotypes (frequency above 0.001) were also detected in blood, a finding suggesting that blood repertoires may reflect thyroid immune responses. Sample size was not statistically predetermined, and investigators were not blinded to group allocation.

Graves' hyperthyroidism was defined as stable when no progression to ophthalmopathy occurred over 18 months of follow-up. Hyperthyroidism patients were newly diagnosed, had a disease duration of under 2 months, and were aged 18 to 65 years. Patients with uncontrolled infections, other autoimmune diseases, pregnancy or lactation were excluded. Diagnoses were established on the basis of clinical symptoms, serum thyroxine and TRAb, thyroid ultrasound, and orbital computed tomography. Ficoll-Paque density gradient centrifugation was used to isolate PBMCs from 9.5 to 10 ml of fresh peripheral blood. Total RNA was extracted using Trizol reagent, and RNA quality was assessed on an Agilent 2100 Bioanalyzer. This clonotype has only one observation. It has no known antigen specificity. No clone much larger than this one lies a single base away; base qualities are absent. One read gives only weak evidence. Amplification of TCR beta CDR3 regions was carried out from RNA transcripts. For the first round of RT-PCR on the TCR CDR3, the HTBI primer set was used together with the Qiagen OneStep RT-PCR kit. Libraries were constructed in a second round of multiplex PCR, after which size selection and purification were carried out. Sequencing of the libraries was done on an Illumina HiSeq2000 using paired-end 100 bp reads. In the authors' own workflow: SOAPnuke was used to process the raw data, with reads discarded if the reads contained adapters or uncalled bases, had a mean Phred below 15, or lacked an exact constant-primer or identifier match. COPE v1.2.5 was used to merge high-quality paired reads, and clonotypes were defined as unique nucleotide sequences. Clonotypes were aligned to IMGT TRBV, TRBD and TRBJ reference segments using MiTCR v1.1. The analysis included only V-J combinations with a frequency above 0.0001, which together covered over 98% of the repertoires. The TCS score was defined as the ratio of F50 (clonal expansion) to E x V (chaos), calculated using BLOSUM62-based TCRdist between CDR3 peptides within each V-J. Welch's t-statistics and random forest reduced roughly 500 V-J features to roughly 13, which were used in a naive Bayes classifier (R e1071). Through fastp at Q25 and MiXCR, TCRdb rebuilt clones from the public reads, retaining in-frame beta chains. Each entry merges the rows of one CDR3 protein and shows their most common DNA and genes. The V and J calls shown here were made by TCRdb, not taken from the authors' results. In this sample the table shows about 420,000 distinct CDR3 sequences, approximately 13% of which occur a single time. About 5% of the sample is held by the ten biggest clonotypes.

Material for sequencing was blood. This TCR was recovered from a woman aged 18-29 years with Graves' hyperthyroidism.

Here is the DNA: TGTGCCAGCAGAGGGACAACTACTGGAAACACCATATATTTT. The encoded protein is CASRGTTTGNTIYF. Rearrangement joined TRBV5-4 to TRBJ1-3; the D segment could be TRBD1, given 6 matching bases. V and J lose 5 bases and 2 bases, and a span of 11 bases separates them. Spanning cysteine to phenylalanine, the CDR3 consists of 14 amino acids. Solely the CDR3 DNA is kept, with 42 bases framed from the first base. Sequences SGHNT (CDR1) and YYREEE (CDR2) are obtained from the germline V gene (reference sequence).